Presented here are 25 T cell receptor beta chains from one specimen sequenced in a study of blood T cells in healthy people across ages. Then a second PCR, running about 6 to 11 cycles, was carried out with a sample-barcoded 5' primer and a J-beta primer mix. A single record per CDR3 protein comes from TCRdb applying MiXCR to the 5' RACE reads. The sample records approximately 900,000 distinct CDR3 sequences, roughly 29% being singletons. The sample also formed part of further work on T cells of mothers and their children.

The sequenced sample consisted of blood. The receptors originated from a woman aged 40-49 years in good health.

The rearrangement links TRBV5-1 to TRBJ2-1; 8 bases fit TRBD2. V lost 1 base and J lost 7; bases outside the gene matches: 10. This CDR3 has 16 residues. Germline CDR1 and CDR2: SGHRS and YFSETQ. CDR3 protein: CASSLRGTSEGNEQFF. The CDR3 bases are TGCGCCAGCAGCTTGAGGGGGACTAGTGAGGGGAATGAGCAGTTCTTC.

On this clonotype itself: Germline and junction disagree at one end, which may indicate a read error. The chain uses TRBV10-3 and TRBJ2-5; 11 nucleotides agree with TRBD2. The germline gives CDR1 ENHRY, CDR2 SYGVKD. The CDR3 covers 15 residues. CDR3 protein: CATSESGTSGETQYF. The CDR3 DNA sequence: TGTGCCACCAGTGAGTCGGGGACTAGCGGAGAGACCCAGTACTTC.

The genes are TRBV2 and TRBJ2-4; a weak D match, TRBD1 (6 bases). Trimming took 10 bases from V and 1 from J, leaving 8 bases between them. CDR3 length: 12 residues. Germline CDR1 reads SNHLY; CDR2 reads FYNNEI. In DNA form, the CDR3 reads TGTGCCATCCAGGGGGCCAAAAACATTCAGTACTTC. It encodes CAIQGAKNIQYF.

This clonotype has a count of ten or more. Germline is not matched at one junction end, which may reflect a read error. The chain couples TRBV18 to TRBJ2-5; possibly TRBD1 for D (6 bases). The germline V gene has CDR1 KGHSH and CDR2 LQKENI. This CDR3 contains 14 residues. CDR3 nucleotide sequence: TGCGCCAGCAGCCCTGGACAGCGTCAAGAGACCCAGTACTTC. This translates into CASSPGQRQETQYF. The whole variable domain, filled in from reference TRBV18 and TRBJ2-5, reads NAGVMQNPRHLVRRRGQEARLRCSPMKGHSHVYWYRQLPEEGLKFMVYLQKENIIDESGMPKERFSAEFPKEGPSILRIQQVVRGDSAAYFCASSPGQRQETQYFGPGTRLLVL.

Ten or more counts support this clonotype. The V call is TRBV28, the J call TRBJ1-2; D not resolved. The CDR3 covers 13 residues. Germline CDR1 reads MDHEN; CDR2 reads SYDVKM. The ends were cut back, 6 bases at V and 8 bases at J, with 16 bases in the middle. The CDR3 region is CASSSFGVTGYTF. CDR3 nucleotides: TGTGCCAGCAGCTCCTTCGGAGTTACCGGCTACACCTTC.

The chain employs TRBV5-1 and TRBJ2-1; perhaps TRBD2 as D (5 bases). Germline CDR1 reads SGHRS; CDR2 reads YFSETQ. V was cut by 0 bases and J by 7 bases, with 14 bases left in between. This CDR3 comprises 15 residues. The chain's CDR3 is CASSLGAGLTNEQFF. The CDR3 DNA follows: TGCGCCAGCAGCTTGGGGGCTGGACTTACAAATGAGCAGTTCTTC. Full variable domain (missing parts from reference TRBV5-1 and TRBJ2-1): KAGVTQTPRYLIKTRGQQVTLSCSPISGHRSVSWYQQTPGQGLQFLFEYFSETQRNKGNFPGRFSGRQFSNSRSEMNVSTLELGDSALYLCASSLGAGLTNEQFFGPGTRLTVL.

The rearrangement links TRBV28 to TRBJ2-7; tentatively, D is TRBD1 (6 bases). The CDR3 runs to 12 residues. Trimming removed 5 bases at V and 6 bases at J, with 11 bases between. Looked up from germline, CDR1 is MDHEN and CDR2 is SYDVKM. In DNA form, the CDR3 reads TGTGCCAGCAGTGGAACAGGGCCCGAGCAGTACTTC. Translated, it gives CASSGTGPEQYF. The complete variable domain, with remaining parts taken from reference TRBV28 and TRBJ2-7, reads DVKVTQSSRYLVKRTGEKVFLECVQDMDHENMFWYRQDPGLGLRLIYFSYDVKMKEKGDIPEGYSVSREKKERFSLILESASTNQTSMYLCASSGTGPEQYFGPGTRLTVT.

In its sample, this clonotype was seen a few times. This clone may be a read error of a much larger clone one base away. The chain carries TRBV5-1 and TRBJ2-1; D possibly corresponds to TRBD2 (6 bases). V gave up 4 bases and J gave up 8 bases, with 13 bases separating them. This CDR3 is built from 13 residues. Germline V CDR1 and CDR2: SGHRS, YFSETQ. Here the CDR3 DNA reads TGCGCCAGCAGCGTGGGGACTCTCGATGAGCAGTTCTTC. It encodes CASSVGTLDEQFF.

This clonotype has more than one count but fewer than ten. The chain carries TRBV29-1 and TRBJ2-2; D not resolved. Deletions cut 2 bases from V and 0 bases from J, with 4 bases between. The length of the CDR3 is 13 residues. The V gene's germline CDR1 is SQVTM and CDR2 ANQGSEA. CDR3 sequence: CSVELANTGELFF. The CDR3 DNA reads TGCAGCGTTGAATTAGCGAACACCGGGGAGCTGTTTTTT.

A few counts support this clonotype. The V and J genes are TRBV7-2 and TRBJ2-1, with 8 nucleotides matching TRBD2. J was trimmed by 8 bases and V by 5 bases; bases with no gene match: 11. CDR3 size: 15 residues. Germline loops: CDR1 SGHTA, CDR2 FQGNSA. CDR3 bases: TGTGCCAGCAGCCTTCGGCGGGGGGTGCCGGATGAGCAGTTCTTC. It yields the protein CASSLRRGVPDEQFF.

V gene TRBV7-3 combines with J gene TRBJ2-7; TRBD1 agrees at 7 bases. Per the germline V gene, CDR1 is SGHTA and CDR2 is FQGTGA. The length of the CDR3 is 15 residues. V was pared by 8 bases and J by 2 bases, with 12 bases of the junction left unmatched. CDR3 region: CASGPGGTATYEQYF. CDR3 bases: TGTGCCAGCGGCCCCGGTGGGACAGCGACCTACGAGCAGTACTTC.

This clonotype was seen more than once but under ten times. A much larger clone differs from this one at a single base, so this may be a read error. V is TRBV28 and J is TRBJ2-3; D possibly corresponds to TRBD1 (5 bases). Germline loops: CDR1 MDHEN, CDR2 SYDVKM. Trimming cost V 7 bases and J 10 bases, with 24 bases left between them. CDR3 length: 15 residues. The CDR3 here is CASTETDIRADAQYF. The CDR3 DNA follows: TGTGCCAGCACCGAGACAGACATCCGGGCGGATGCGCAGTATTTT.

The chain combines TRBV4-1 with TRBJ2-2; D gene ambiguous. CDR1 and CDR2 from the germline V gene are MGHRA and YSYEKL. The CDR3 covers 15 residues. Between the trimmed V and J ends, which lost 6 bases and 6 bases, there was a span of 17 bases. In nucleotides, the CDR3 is TGCGCCAGCAGTGGATACTTGGTTAGTCCCGGGGAGCTGTTTTTT. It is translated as CASSGYLVSPGELFF.

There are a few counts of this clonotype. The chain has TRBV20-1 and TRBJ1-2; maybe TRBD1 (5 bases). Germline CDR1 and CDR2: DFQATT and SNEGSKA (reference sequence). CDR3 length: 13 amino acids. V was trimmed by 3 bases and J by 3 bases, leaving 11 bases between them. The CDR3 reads CSARQGSDYGYTF. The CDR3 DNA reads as TGCAGTGCTAGGCAGGGTTCGGACTATGGCTACACCTTC.

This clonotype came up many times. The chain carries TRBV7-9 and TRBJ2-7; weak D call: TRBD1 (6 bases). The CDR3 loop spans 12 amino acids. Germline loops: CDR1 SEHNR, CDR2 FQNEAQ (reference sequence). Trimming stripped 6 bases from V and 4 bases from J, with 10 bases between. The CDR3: CASSTQGYEQYF. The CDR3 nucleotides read TGTGCCAGCAGTACACAGGGATACGAGCAGTACTTC.

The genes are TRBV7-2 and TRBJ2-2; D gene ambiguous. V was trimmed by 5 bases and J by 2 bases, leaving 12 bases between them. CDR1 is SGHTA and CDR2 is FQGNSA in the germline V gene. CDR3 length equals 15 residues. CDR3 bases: TGTGCCAGCAGCCCTCGGGCAGCCAACACCGGGGAGCTGTTTTTT. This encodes CASSPRAANTGELFF.

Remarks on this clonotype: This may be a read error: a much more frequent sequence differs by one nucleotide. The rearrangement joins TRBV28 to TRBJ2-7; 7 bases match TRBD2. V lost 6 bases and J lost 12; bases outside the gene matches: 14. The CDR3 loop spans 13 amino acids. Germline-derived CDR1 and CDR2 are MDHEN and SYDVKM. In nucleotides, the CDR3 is TGTGCCAGCAGCCGCAGCGGGGTGGAGACCCGGTACTTC. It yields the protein CASSRSGVETRYF.

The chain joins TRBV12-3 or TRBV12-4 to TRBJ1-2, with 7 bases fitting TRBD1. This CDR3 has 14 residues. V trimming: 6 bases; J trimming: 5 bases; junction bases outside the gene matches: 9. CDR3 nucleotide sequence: TGTGCCAGCAGCCGAAGACAGGGTCTGTATGGCTACACCTTC. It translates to CASSRRQGLYGYTF.

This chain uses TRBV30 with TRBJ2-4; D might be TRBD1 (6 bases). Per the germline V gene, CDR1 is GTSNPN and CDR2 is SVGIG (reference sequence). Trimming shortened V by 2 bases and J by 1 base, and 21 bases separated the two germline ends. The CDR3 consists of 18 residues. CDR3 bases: TGTGCCTGGAGTCAAGGGGGTTTAAGTCCCACGGCCAAAAACATTCAGTACTTC. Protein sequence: CAWSQGGLSPTAKNIQYF.

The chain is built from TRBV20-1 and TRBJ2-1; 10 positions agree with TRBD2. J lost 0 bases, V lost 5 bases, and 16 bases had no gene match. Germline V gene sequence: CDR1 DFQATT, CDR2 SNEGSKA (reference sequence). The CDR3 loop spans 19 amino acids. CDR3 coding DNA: TGCAGTGCTGTGGGGCGACTAGCGGGTCCGAGGGTCTCCTACAATGAGCAGTTCTTC. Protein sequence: CSAVGRLAGPRVSYNEQFF.

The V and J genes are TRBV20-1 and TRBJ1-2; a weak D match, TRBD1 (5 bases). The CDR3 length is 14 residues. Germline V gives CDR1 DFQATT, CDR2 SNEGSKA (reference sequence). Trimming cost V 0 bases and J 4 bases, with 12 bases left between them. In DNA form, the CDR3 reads TGCAGTGCTAGAGAATCGGGGCACCGCTATGGCTACACCTTC. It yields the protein CSARESGHRYGYTF.

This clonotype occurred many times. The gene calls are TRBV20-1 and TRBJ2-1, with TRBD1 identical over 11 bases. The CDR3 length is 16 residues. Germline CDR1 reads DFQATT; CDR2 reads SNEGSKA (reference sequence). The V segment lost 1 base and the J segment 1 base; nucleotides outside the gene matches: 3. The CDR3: CSARADRGLSYNEQFF. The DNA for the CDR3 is TGCAGTGCTAGAGCGGACAGGGGGCTGTCCTACAATGAGCAGTTCTTC.

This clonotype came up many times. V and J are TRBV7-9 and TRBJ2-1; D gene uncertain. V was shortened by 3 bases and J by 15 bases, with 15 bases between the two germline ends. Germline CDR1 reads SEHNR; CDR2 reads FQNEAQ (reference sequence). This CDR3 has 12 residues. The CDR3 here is CASSFGSADGFF. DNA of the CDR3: TGTGCCAGCAGCTTTGGTTCGGCTGACGGGTTCTTC.

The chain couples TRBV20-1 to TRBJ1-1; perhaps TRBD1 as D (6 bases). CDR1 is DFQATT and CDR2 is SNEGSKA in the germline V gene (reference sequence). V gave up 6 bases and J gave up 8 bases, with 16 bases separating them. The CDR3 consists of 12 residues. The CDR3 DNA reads TGCAGTGCCATAGGGACACTACTCGAAGCTTTCTTT. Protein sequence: CSAIGTLLEAFF.

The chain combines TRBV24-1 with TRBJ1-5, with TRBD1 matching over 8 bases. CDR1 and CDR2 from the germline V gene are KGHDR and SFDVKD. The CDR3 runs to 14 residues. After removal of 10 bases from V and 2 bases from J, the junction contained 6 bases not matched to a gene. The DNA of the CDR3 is TGTGCCACTCTCGGACAGGGAGGCAATCAGCCCCAGCATTTT. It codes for CATLGQGGNQPQHF.